This T cell receptor (beta chain) was obtained from a study of blood T cell repertoires in COVID-19. Study overall: COVID-19 samples collected from the United States, Italy and Spain covered acute and convalescent phases. The cDNA or gDNA used as material had been derived from T cells, B-cell-depleted T cells, or PBMCs.

Germline-derived CDR1 and CDR2 are MNHNS and SASEGT. The CDR3 is 15 residues long. Trimming took 1 base from V and 3 from J; bases not matched to a gene: 4. Under the authors' procedure: The authors estimated nucleated cell counts from reference gene primer amplification. Libraries were prepared by immunoSEQ multiplex PCR; TCRdb keeps only in-frame clonotypes and omits some of them. Clone size and V and J calls were adopted from that table, with D and trimming inferred from the DNA. The repertoire holds roughly 280,000 clones, with roughly 90% as singletons. The chain joins TRBV6-1 to TRBJ1-2; 8 bases match TRBD1. The source is a man in his fifties or sixties with acute or convalescent COVID-19. Sequencing was carried out using peripheral blood. The CDR3, as DNA: TGTGCCAGCAGTGAAGTGGGACAGGCCTACTATGGCTACACCTTC. It encodes CASSEVGQAYYGYTF.